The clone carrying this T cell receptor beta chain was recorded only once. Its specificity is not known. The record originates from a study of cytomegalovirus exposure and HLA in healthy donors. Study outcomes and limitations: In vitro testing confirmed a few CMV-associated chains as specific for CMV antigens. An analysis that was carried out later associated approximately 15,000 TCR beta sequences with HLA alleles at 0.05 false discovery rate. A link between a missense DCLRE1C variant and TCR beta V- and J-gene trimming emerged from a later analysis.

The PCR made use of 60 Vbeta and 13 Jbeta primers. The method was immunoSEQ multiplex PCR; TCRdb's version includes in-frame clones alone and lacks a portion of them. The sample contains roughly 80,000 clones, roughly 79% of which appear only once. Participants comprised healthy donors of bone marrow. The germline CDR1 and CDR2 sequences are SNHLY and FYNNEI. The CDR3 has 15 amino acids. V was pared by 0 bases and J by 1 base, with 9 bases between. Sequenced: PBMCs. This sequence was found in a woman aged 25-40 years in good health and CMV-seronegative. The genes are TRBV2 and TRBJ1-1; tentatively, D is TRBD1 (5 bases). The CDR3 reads CASSEAGRRNTEAFF. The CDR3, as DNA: TGTGCCAGCAGTGAAGCGGGGCGGCGGAACACTGAAGCTTTCTTT.